Listed below are T cell receptor beta chains from one sample, sequenced in a study of cytomegalovirus exposure and HLA in healthy donors. Using immunoSEQ multiplex PCR, the repertoire was profiled, and TCRdb retains in-frame clones only, with some absent. Counted here are roughly 110,000 clones, around 67% occurring once; the ten biggest clones make up 14%. Source material: PBMCs. The receptors shown here come from a woman aged 40 to 50 in good health and CMV-seropositive. CDR3s include the opening cysteine and the closing phenylalanine or tryptophan. A D gene is named only where the DNA matches it firmly. Some rows have no size entry. The others give once, few or many, or a class for an expanded clone.

D gene,V gene,clone size,J gene,CDR3 protein,CDR3 DNA
NA,TRBV27,NA,TRBJ1-1,CASSIRANTEAFF,TGTGCCAGCAGTATCAGGGCGAACACTGAAGCTTTCTTT
NA,TRBV4-1,once,TRBJ2-3,CASSQARNTGGLASDTQYF,TGCGCCAGCAGTCAAGCCAGAAACACAGGGGGACTAGCATCGGATACGCAGTATTTT
TRBD2,TRBV4-1,NA,TRBJ2-3,CASSLLLAGGTDTQYF,TGCGCCAGCAGCCTCCTACTAGCGGGGGGCACAGATACGCAGTATTTT
NA,TRBV7-3,NA,TRBJ1-1,CASSPQGFGNTEAFF,TGTGCCAGCAGCCCGCAGGGGTTTGGGAACACTGAAGCTTTCTTT
TRBD1,TRBV7-2,NA,TRBJ1-6,CASSPRDRGISPLHF,TGTGCCAGCAGCCCCCGGGACAGGGGAATCTCACCCCTCCACTTT
NA,TRBV30,once,TRBJ2-1,CAWKSGSSYNEQFF,TGTGCCTGGAAAAGCGGTAGCTCCTACAATGAGCAGTTCTTC
TRBD1,TRBV19,NA,TRBJ1-5,CGSTGTGGVLRPQHF,TGTGGAAGTACGGGGACAGGGGGCGTTTTGCGGCCCCAGCATTTT
NA,TRBV19,NA,TRBJ1-2,CASSNGYEGGNYGYTF,TGTGCCAGTAGTAACGGATATGAGGGAGGGAACTATGGCTACACCTTC
TRBD1,TRBV9,NA,TRBJ1-1,CASSVGQGNTEAFF,TGTGCCAGCAGCGTAGGACAGGGGAACACTGAAGCTTTCTTT
TRBD1,TRBV7-3,NA,TRBJ1-6,CASSLQGNSPLHF,TGTGCCAGCAGCCTACAGGGGAATTCACCCCTCCACTTT
NA,TRBV7-3,NA,TRBJ1-2,CASSLMSGYGYTF,TGTGCCAGCAGCTTAATGAGCGGCTATGGCTACACCTTC
NA,TRBV30,NA,TRBJ1-2,CAWSVPGREVGYTF,TGTGCCTGGAGTGTACCGGGCAGGGAGGTTGGCTACACCTTC
TRBD1,TRBV5-4,once,TRBJ1-2,CASHMEGAYGYTF,TGTGCCAGCCACATGGAGGGGGCCTACGGCTACACCTTC
TRBD1,TRBV30,NA,TRBJ2-7,CAWSVYPPGQGYEQYF,TGTGCCTGGAGTGTATATCCCCCGGGACAGGGGTACGAGCAGTACTTC
TRBD2,TRBV2,NA,TRBJ2-3,CASSASPRTSGSTDTQYF,TGTGCCAGCAGTGCATCCCCTCGGACTAGCGGAAGCACAGATACGCAGTATTTT
TRBD1,TRBV11-2,NA,TRBJ1-2,CASMGLGGTGDYGYTF,TGTGCCAGCATGGGGTTAGGAGGGACAGGGGATTATGGCTACACCTTC
NA,TRBV5-4,NA,TRBJ1-2,CASSGQQGDGYTF,TGTGCCAGCAGCGGACAACAGGGCGATGGCTACACCTTC
NA,TRBV30,once,TRBJ1-6,CAWSHRASDSPLHF,TGTGCCTGGAGTCACAGGGCCTCGGATTCACCCCTCCACTTT
NA,TRBV2,NA,TRBJ2-5,CASNGGETQYF,TGTGCCAGCAACGGAGGAGAGACCCAGTACTTC